Below, 5 T cell receptor beta chains from the same sample are listed, as sequenced in a study of identifying expanded T cells in peripheral blood. Using immunoSEQ multiplex PCR, the repertoire was profiled, and TCRdb retains in-frame clones only, with some absent. The sample lists around 100,000 clones, around 90% occurring once. Sequenced: blood. The receptors were gathered from a person between 18 and 75 years old in good health.

V usage is TRBV7-9 and J usage is TRBJ1-2, with TRBD1 as a possible D gene (5 bases). V lost 4 bases to trimming and J lost 6 bases, with 21 bases between them. The CDR3 length is 16 residues. The germline CDR1 and CDR2 sequences are SEHNR and FQNEAQ (reference sequence). In nucleotides, the CDR3 is TGTGCCAGCAGCTCTTCGGCCGCGACAGTGCGCCATGGCTACACCTTC. This gives the protein CASSSSAATVRHGYTF.

The rearrangement links TRBV11-2 to TRBJ1-2; D call uncertain. Germline V gene sequence: CDR1 SGHAT, CDR2 FQNNGV. The CDR3 length is 14 residues. V was trimmed by 6 bases and J by 3 bases, leaving 14 bases between them. CDR3 DNA sequence: TGTGCCAGCAGACTTCCGGACCGAGACTATGGCTACACCTTC. This translates into CASRLPDRDYGYTF.

The rearrangement uses TRBV19 and TRBJ1-1; perhaps TRBD1 as D (5 bases). From germline, CDR1 is LNHDA and CDR2 SQIVND (reference sequence). The CDR3 has 15 amino acids. Deletions cut 6 bases from V and 4 bases from J, with 18 bases between. CDR3 residues: CASRSSLLGGTEAFF. DNA of the CDR3: TGTGCCAGTAGATCCTCACTCCTGGGGGGCACTGAAGCTTTCTTT.

CDR3 bases: TGCGCCAGCAGCCAGGAACGGGGTCGGGCTGACCAGAACACTGAAGCTTTCTTT. Amino acids: CASSQERGRADQNTEAFF. This rearrangement joins TRBV4-3 to TRBJ1-1; no definite D call. Germline V lookup: CDR1 LGHNA, CDR2 YSLEER. This CDR3 has 18 amino acids. Between the trimmed V and J ends, which lost 3 bases and 1 base, there was a span of 21 bases.

V gene TRBV10-3 combines with J gene TRBJ1-5; 7 bases are a match to TRBD1. CDR1 and CDR2 (germline): ENHRY, SYGVKD. CDR3 length equals 15 residues. With V trimmed by 4 bases and J by 3 bases, 6 bases remained unmatched. This CDR3 reads CAISATGPYNQPQHF. As DNA, the CDR3 is TGTGCCATCAGTGCGACAGGGCCGTACAATCAGCCCCAGCATTTT.